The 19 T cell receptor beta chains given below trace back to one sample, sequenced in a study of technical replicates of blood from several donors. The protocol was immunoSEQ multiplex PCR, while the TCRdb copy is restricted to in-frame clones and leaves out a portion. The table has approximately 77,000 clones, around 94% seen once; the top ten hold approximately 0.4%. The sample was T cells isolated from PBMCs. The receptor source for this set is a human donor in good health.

CDR3: CAWSAHRGGNQPQHF. The CDR3 nucleotides are TGTGCCTGGAGTGCACACAGGGGAGGAAACCAGCCCCAGCATTTT. This sequence joins TRBV30 and TRBJ1-5; 7 bases match TRBD1. The junction had 10 bases not matched to a gene; V was cut back by 1 base and J by 7 bases. The CDR3 length is 15 residues. The germline gives CDR1 GTSNPN, CDR2 SVGIG (reference sequence). The full variable domain, in which reference TRBV30 and TRBJ1-5 provide the parts outside the CDR3, is SQTIHQWPATLVQPVGSPLSLECTVEGTSNPNLYWYRQAAGRGLQLLFYSVGIGQISSEVPQNLSASRPQDRQFILSSKKLLLSDSGFYLCAWSAHRGGNQPQHFGDGTRLSIL.

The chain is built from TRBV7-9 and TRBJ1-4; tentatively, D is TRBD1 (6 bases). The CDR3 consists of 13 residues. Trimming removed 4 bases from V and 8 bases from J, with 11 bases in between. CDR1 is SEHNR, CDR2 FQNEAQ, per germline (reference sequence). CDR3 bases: TGTGCCAGCAGCTCACAGGGCGAAGAAAAACTGTTTTTT. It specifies CASSSQGEEKLFF.

The CDR3 loop reads CASSLDRDGLEQYF. The DNA for the CDR3 is TGTGCCAGTAGTTTGGACAGGGACGGATTGGAGCAGTACTTC. The chain uses TRBV19 and TRBJ2-7, with 8 bases matching TRBD1. Germline lookup yields CDR1 LNHDA and CDR2 SQIVND (reference sequence). V shed 5 bases, J shed 7 bases, and the junction held 10 bases outside the gene matches. The CDR3 totals 14 residues.

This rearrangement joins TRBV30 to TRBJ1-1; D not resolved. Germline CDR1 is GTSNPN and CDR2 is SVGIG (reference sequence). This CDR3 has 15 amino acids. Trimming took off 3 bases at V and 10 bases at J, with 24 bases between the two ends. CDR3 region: CAWRAPIHGGLGAFF. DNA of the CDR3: TGTGCCTGGAGAGCCCCCATACATGGAGGACTTGGAGCTTTCTTT.

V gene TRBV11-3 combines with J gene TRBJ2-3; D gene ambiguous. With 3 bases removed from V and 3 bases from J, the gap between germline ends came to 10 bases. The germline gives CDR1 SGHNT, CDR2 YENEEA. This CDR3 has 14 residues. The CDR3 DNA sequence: TGTGCCAGCAGCTTTAAAACTGGTACAGATACGCAGTATTTT. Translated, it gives CASSFKTGTDTQYF.

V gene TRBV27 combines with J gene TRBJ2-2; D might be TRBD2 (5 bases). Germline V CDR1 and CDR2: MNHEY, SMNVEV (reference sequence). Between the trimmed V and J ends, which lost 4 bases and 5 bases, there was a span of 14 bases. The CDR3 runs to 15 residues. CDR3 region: CASSWSGEGTGELFF. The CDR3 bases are TGTGCCAGCAGTTGGAGCGGAGAGGGTACCGGGGAGCTGTTTTTT.

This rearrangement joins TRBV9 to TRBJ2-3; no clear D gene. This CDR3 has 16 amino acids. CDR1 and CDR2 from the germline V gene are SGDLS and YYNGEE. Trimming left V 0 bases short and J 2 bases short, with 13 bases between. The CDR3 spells CASSVGNAGATDTQYF. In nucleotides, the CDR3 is TGTGCCAGCAGCGTAGGGAACGCAGGTGCCACAGATACGCAGTATTTT.

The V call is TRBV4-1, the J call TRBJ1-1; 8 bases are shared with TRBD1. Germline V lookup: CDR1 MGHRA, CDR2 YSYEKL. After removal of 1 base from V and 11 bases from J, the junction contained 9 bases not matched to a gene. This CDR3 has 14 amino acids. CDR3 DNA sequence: TGCGCCAGCAGCCAAGGTCCAGGGGGCAGGTCGGCTTTCTTT. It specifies CASSQGPGGRSAFF.

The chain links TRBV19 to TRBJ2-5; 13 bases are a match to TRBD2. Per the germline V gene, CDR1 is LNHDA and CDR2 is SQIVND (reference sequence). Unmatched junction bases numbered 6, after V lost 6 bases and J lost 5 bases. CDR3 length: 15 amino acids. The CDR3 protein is CASSRTSGSYETQYF. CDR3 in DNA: TGTGCCAGTAGCCGGACTAGCGGGAGTTATGAGACCCAGTACTTC.

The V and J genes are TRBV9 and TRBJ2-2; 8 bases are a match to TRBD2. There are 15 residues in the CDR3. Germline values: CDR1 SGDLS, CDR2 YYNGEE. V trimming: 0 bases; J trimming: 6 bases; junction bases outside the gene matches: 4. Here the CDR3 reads CASSVAGGRPGELFF. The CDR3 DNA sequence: TGTGCCAGCAGCGTAGCGGGAGGGCGGCCCGGGGAGCTGTTTTTT.

The CDR3 loop is CASSLEPLAYDTDTQYF. The CDR3 DNA reads TGCGCCAGCAGCTTGGAACCCCTAGCGTATGACACAGATACGCAGTATTTT. This sequence joins TRBV5-1 and TRBJ2-3; D possibly corresponds to TRBD2 (6 bases). Germline V gene sequence: CDR1 SGHRS, CDR2 YFSETQ. With 0 bases removed from V and 2 bases from J, the gap between germline ends came to 16 bases. The CDR3 is made up of 17 amino acids.

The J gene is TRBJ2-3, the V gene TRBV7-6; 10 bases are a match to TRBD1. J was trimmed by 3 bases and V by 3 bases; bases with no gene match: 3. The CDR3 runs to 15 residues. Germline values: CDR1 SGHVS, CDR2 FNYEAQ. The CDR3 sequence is CASSFRDRGTDTQYF. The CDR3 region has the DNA TGTGCCAGCAGCTTCCGGGACAGGGGTACAGATACGCAGTATTTT.

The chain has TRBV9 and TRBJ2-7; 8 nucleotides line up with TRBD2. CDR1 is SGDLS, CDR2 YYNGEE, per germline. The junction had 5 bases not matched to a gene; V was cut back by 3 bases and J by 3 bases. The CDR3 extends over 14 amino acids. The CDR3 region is CASSAFAGGYEQYF. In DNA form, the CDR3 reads TGTGCCAGCAGCGCTTTCGCGGGGGGCTACGAGCAGTACTTC.

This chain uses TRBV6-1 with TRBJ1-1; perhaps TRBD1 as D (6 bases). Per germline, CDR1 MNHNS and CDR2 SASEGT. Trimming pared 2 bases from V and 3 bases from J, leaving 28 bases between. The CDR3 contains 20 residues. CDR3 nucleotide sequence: TGTGCCAGCAGTGAACTTTCCTTTGGGGGCCGCCTGGGGCCGGACACTGAAGCTTTCTTT. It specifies CASSELSFGGRLGPDTEAFF.

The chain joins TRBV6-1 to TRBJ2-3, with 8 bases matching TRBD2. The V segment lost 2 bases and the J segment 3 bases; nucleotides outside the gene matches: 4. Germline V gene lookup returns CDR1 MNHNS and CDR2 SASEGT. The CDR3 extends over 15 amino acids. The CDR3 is CASSELASGTDTQYF. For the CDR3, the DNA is TGTGCCAGCAGTGAACTGGCTAGCGGGACAGATACGCAGTATTTT.

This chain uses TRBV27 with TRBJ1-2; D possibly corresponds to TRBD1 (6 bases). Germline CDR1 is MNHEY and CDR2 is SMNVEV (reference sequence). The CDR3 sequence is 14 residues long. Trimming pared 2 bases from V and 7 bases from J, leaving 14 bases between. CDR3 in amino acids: CASSLRDIRSGYTF. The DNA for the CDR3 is TGTGCCAGCAGTTTACGGGACATCCGTTCTGGCTACACCTTC.

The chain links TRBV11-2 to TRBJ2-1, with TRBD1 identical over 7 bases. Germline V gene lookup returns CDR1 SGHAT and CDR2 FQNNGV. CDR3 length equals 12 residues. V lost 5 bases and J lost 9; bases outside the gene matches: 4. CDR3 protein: CASSVTGIEQFF. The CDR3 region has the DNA TGTGCCAGCAGCGTGACAGGGATTGAGCAGTTCTTC.

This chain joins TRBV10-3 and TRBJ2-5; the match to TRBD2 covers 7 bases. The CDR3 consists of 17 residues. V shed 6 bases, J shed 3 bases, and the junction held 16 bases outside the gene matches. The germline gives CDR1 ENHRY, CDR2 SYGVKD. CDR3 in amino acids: CAIRDGEGLIRKETQYF. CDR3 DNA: TGTGCCATCAGAGACGGAGAGGGACTAATTCGAAAAGAGACCCAGTACTTC.

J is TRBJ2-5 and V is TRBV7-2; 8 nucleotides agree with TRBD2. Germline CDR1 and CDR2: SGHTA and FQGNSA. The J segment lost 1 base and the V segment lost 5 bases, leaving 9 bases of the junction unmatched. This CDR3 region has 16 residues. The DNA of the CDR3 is TGTGCCAGCAGCCGCCTGAGTACTAGCGGCCAAGAGACCCAGTACTTC. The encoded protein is CASSRLSTSGQETQYF.